What follows are 30 T cell receptor beta chains derived from one specimen sequenced in a study of T-cell memory formation after mild COVID-19 listed by TCRdb under 2021. The library was produced with 5' RACE. The reads were generated on an Illumina NovaSeq 6000. The raw public reads went through TCRdb reprocessing: fastp at Q25, MiXCR clone calling, in-frame beta chains kept. Rows are unified per CDR3 protein, each entry keeping the most common DNA and genes. This sample holds about 14,000 distinct CDR3 sequences; around 13% were observed only once. The ten largest make up 49% of the sample. The material sequenced was PBMCs or a T cell subset sorted from them (not recorded which). The receptors originated from an adult woman who had mild COVID-19 (a few samples of this study predate the infection). The sample titles of this study are shuffled in the database, so cell type and time point are left out; the donor was told from shared clones.

This clonotype was detected ten times or more. This chain uses TRBV6-1 with TRBJ2-7; D is unresolved. V was trimmed by 8 bases and J by 2 bases, leaving 13 bases between them. The germline V gene encodes CDR1 MNHNS and CDR2 SASEGT. This CDR3 is built from 13 residues. The CDR3 DNA is TGTGCCAGCTCGGGCGGAATTACCTACGAGCAGTACTTC. Its translation: CASSGGITYEQYF.

This clonotype was counted ten times or more. V gene TRBV3-1 combines with J gene TRBJ2-7; D gene uncertain. Trimming took off 5 bases at V and 6 bases at J, with 11 bases between the two ends. Germline V gives CDR1 LGHDT, CDR2 YNNKEL (reference sequence). The CDR3 has 12 amino acids. CDR3 region: CASSAAGREQYF. In nucleotides, the CDR3 is TGTGCCAGCAGCGCGGCCGGTCGCGAGCAGTACTTC.

At least ten counts were recorded for this clonotype. The chain employs TRBV7-9 and TRBJ2-7, with a weak D call TRBD1 (6 bases). Germline lookup yields CDR1 SEHNR and CDR2 FQNEAQ (reference sequence). Trimming shortened V by 2 bases and J by 3 bases, and 11 bases separated the two germline ends. The CDR3 length is 14 residues. CDR3 coding DNA: TGTGCCAGCAGCTTACAGGGGCCTAACTACGAGCAGTACTTC. Translation: CASSLQGPNYEQYF.

This clonotype was counted many times. This chain links TRBV13 with TRBJ1-5; D uncertain. The germline CDR1 and CDR2 sequences are PRHDT and FYEKMQ (reference sequence). This CDR3 region has 15 residues. Trimming pared 0 bases from V and 5 bases from J, leaving 11 bases between. CDR3 in amino acids: CASSLGPDFDQPQHF. For the CDR3, the DNA is TGTGCCAGCAGCTTAGGCCCGGACTTCGATCAGCCCCAGCATTTT.

This clonotype was seen at least ten times. CDR3 sequence (DNA): TGTGCCACCAGTAGGGACGGAGGAATGAACACTGAAGCTTTCTTT. Its protein product is CATSRDGGMNTEAFF. The gene calls are TRBV24-1 and TRBJ1-1, with TRBD1 as a possible D gene (5 bases). The CDR3 extends over 15 amino acids. Germline CDR1 KGHDR, CDR2 SFDVKD. V was pared by 6 bases and J by 0 bases, with 13 bases between.

This clonotype has ten or more counts. The chain combines TRBV24-1 with TRBJ2-1; D is unresolved. In germline, CDR1 is KGHDR, CDR2 SFDVKD. Trimming removed 7 bases at V and 2 bases at J, with 14 bases between. The CDR3 has 15 amino acids. This CDR3 reads CATRGSDRTYNEQFF. Written as DNA, the CDR3 is TGTGCCACCAGGGGGTCAGATAGGACCTACAATGAGCAGTTCTTC.

In its sample, this clonotype was seen many times. V usage is TRBV27 and J usage is TRBJ2-1, with TRBD2 matching 7 bases. This CDR3 is 14 amino acids long. Germline V gives CDR1 MNHEY, CDR2 SMNVEV (reference sequence). V was clipped by 6 bases and J by 1 base; unmatched bases: 3. As DNA, the CDR3 is TGTGCCAGCAGCCCCGGGGGGTCCTACAATGAGCAGTTCTTC. Residues: CASSPGGSYNEQFF.

The chain carries TRBV18 and TRBJ2-5; D uncertain. Germline CDR1 is KGHSH and CDR2 is LQKENI. Trimming stripped 0 bases from V and 1 base from J, with 0 bases between. This CDR3 contains 12 residues. The CDR3 loop reads CASSPPQETQYF. In DNA form, the CDR3 reads TGTGCCAGCTCACCACCCCAAGAGACCCAGTACTTC. Drawing the rest from reference TRBV18 and TRBJ2-5, the complete variable domain is NAGVMQNPRHLVRRRGQEARLRCSPMKGHSHVYWYRQLPEEGLKFMVYLQKENIIDESGMPKERFSAEFPKEGPSILRIQQVVRGDSAAYFCASSPPQETQYFGPGTRLLVL.

The gene calls are TRBV6-6 and TRBJ2-3, with 10 nucleotides matching TRBD1. In germline, CDR1 is MNHNY, CDR2 SVGAGI (reference sequence). This CDR3 contains 19 residues. The V gene end was trimmed by 4 bases and the J gene end by 3 bases; junction bases not matched to a gene: 16. The chain's CDR3 is CASSFAHLKTGGETDTQYF. The CDR3 DNA reads TGTGCCAGCAGTTTCGCCCACCTCAAGACAGGGGGCGAAACAGATACGCAGTATTTT.

This clonotype was detected many times. The genes are TRBV13 and TRBJ1-5; possible D gene TRBD1, 6 bases. Trimming pared 6 bases from V and 5 bases from J, leaving 11 bases between. The CDR3 runs 13 residues. From germline, CDR1 is PRHDT and CDR2 FYEKMQ (reference sequence). The CDR3 nucleotides read TGTGCCAGCAGTCGGGGGGGCCATCAGCCCCAGCATTTT. Its protein is CASSRGGHQPQHF.

This clonotype was observed at least ten times. The chain couples TRBV29-1 to TRBJ1-2; perhaps TRBD1 as D (5 bases). Germline V CDR1 and CDR2: SQVTM, ANQGSEA. The CDR3 runs 11 residues. Trimming removed 7 bases from V and 4 bases from J, with 10 bases in between. CDR3 region: CSGRGSYGYTF. The CDR3 DNA reads TGCAGCGGAAGGGGCAGCTATGGCTACACCTTC.

As to this clonotype: This clone may be a read error of a much larger clone one base away. The chain carries TRBV3-1 and TRBJ2-4; 8 bases fit TRBD2. Germline trimming cut 5 bases from V and 6 bases from J; bases unmatched to any gene: 12. This CDR3 comprises 16 residues. Per germline, CDR1 LGHDT and CDR2 YNNKEL (reference sequence). DNA of the CDR3: TGTGCCAGCAGCATAAGCGGGGGTCATACGGGAAACATTCAGTACTTC. Amino acids: CASSISGGHTGNIQYF.

The gene calls are TRBV24-1 and TRBJ2-1, with D possibly TRBD2 on 5 matching bases. The CDR3 runs to 14 residues. Germline-derived CDR1 and CDR2 are KGHDR and SFDVKD. The germline V and J ends were trimmed by 0 bases and 7 bases, with 9 bases remaining between them. The CDR3 DNA is TGTGCCACCAGTGATTTGAGATCGGGGAATGAGCAGTTCTTC. As protein: CATSDLRSGNEQFF.

This clonotype has ten or more counts. The chain joins TRBV7-2 to TRBJ1-4, with D uncertain. V was pared by 5 bases and J by 0 bases, with 10 bases between. The CDR3 length is 15 residues. In germline, CDR1 is SGHTA, CDR2 FQGNSA. The CDR3 DNA reads TGTGCCAGCAGCATTCGAGGAACAACTAATGAAAAACTGTTTTTT. Protein product: CASSIRGTTNEKLFF.

The chain has TRBV9 and TRBJ2-3, with no clear D. Germline CDR1 is SGDLS and CDR2 is YYNGEE. V was cut by 1 base and J by 0 bases, with 6 bases left in between. The CDR3 spans 14 residues. CDR3 in DNA: TGTGCCAGCAGCGTAACATCTAGCACAGATACGCAGTATTTT. It encodes CASSVTSSTDTQYF.

This clonotype was seen ten or more times. This CDR3 reads CASRPSGSHQETQYF. DNA for the CDR3: TGTGCCAGCAGACCTAGCGGGAGCCACCAAGAGACCCAGTACTTC. The chain recombines TRBV6-5 with TRBJ2-5, with 10 bases aligning to TRBD2. Germline V gives CDR1 MNHEY, CDR2 SVGAGI. The CDR3 has 15 amino acids. V trimming: 6 bases; J trimming: 0 bases; junction bases outside the gene matches: 4.

This clonotype was counted ten times or more. The chain joins TRBV27 to TRBJ2-7; 15 nucleotides match TRBD2. Germline V CDR1 and CDR2: MNHEY, SMNVEV (reference sequence). The CDR3 is 16 residues long. V lost 3 bases, J lost 5 bases, and 5 bases stayed unmatched. The CDR3 bases are TGTGCCAGCAGTTTCTGGACTAGCGGGAGGGACAACGAGCAGTACTTC. It specifies CASSFWTSGRDNEQYF.

This clonotype came up many times. CDR3: CASSQWLVAFSNEQFF. The CDR3, as DNA: TGTGCCAGCAGCCAATGGCTAGTTGCTTTCAGTAATGAGCAGTTCTTC. This chain links TRBV3-1 with TRBJ2-1; D remains ambiguous. Trimming stripped 2 bases from V and 7 bases from J, with 18 bases between. CDR3 length: 16 amino acids. CDR1 is LGHDT, CDR2 YNNKEL, per germline (reference sequence).

This clonotype was recorded at least ten times. The chain links TRBV18 to TRBJ2-7; 11 bases match TRBD2. Germline CDR1 is KGHSH and CDR2 is LQKENI. The CDR3 runs to 17 residues. V dropped 1 base and J dropped 0; count of bases not matched to a gene: 5. CDR3 in amino acids: CASSPLPSGGNSYEQYF. The DNA of the CDR3 is TGTGCCAGCTCACCACTCCCTAGCGGGGGGAACTCCTACGAGCAGTACTTC.

This clonotype occurred a few times. The V gene is TRBV12-3 or TRBV12-4, the J gene TRBJ2-7; the match to TRBD2 covers 7 bases. Losses at the gene ends were 5 bases for V and 4 bases for J; bases not matched to a gene: 8. The CDR3 runs to 14 residues. CDR3 bases: TGTGCCAGCAGTCCGGGGGGACTTCTATACGAGCAGTACTTC. This gives the protein CASSPGGLLYEQYF.

In its sample, this clonotype was seen many times. The genes are TRBV13 and TRBJ2-7, with 10 bases identical to TRBD2. The germline gives CDR1 PRHDT, CDR2 FYEKMQ (reference sequence). CDR3 length: 16 amino acids. V gave up 4 bases and J gave up 0 bases; unmatched junction bases: 6. CDR3 in DNA: TGTGCCAGCAGCTCCATAGCGGGGGGAAGCTCCTACGAGCAGTACTTC. As protein: CASSSIAGGSSYEQYF.

J is TRBJ2-7 and V is TRBV20-1; possibly TRBD2 for D (6 bases). The CDR3 is 13 residues long. Trimming stripped 7 bases from V and 0 bases from J, with 13 bases between. Germline V lookup: CDR1 DFQATT, CDR2 SNEGSKA (reference sequence). The CDR3 DNA reads as TGCAGTGGCGGGAACGGGCTCTCCTACGAGCAGTACTTC. Translated, it gives CSGGNGLSYEQYF.

There are many counts of this clonotype. The chain employs TRBV25-1 and TRBJ1-2, with 10 bases lining up with TRBD1. The CDR3 is 15 amino acids. Germline CDR1 and CDR2: MGHDK and SYGVNS. V lost 3 bases to trimming and J lost 4 bases; unmatched junction nucleotides: 5. The CDR3 here is CASSDWDRGTYGYTF. The CDR3 nucleotides are TGTGCCAGCAGTGACTGGGACAGGGGCACCTATGGCTACACCTTC.

This clonotype was seen ten or more times. This rearrangement joins TRBV20-1 to TRBJ2-1; possible D gene TRBD2, 6 bases. Trimming stripped 1 base from V and 1 base from J, with 14 bases between. Germline V CDR1 and CDR2: DFQATT, SNEGSKA (reference sequence). The CDR3 runs to 16 residues. CDR3 in DNA: TGCAGTGCTAGAGTTCCGGACTATTGGTCCTACAATGAGCAGTTCTTC. It is translated as CSARVPDYWSYNEQFF.

There are many counts of this clonotype. The chain is built from TRBV25-1 and TRBJ2-7, with TRBD2 identical over 9 bases. Trimming at V came to 4 bases and at J to 2 bases, leaving 6 bases not matched to a gene. Germline lookup yields CDR1 MGHDK and CDR2 SYGVNS. CDR3 length equals 15 residues. CDR3 in DNA: TGTGCCAGCAGTGTTAGCGGACTAGCGCCCTACGAGCAGTACTTC. This gives the protein CASSVSGLAPYEQYF.

The V call is TRBV12-3 or TRBV12-4, the J call TRBJ2-7, with 8 bases identical to TRBD2. The CDR3 loop spans 13 amino acids. V dropped 6 bases and J dropped 6; count of bases not matched to a gene: 7. The DNA for the CDR3 is TGTGCCAGCAGACAACCGGGACTAGGCGAGCAGTACTTC. It specifies CASRQPGLGEQYF.

This clonotype appeared many times. The gene calls are TRBV30 and TRBJ2-7; unclear D gene. Germline assignment: CDR1 GTSNPN and CDR2 SVGIG (reference sequence). The CDR3 is 11 residues long. V was clipped by 1 base and J by 0 bases, with 1 base between them. The CDR3 spells CAWSDSYEQYF. The CDR3 DNA is TGTGCCTGGAGTGACTCCTACGAGCAGTACTTC.

Many counts were recorded for this clonotype. The chain couples TRBV2 to TRBJ1-1; TRBD1 agrees at 8 bases. This CDR3 spans 14 amino acids. The germline gives CDR1 SNHLY, CDR2 FYNNEI. Trimming at V came to 1 base and at J to 7 bases, leaving 5 bases not matched to a gene. CDR3 nucleotides: TGTGCCAGCAGTGAAGGGCAGGGGGCTGGTGAAGCTTTCTTT. This gives the protein CASSEGQGAGEAFF.

This clonotype was recorded many times. The chain is built from TRBV24-1 and TRBJ2-5, with 7 positions matching TRBD1. This CDR3 has 12 amino acids. The V gene end was trimmed by 4 bases and the J gene end by 10 bases; junction bases not matched to a gene: 5. Germline CDR1 KGHDR, CDR2 SFDVKD. CDR3 in amino acids: CATSDHRGIQYF. The CDR3 nucleotides read TGTGCCACCAGTGACCACAGGGGCATCCAGTACTTC.

This clonotype has ten or more counts. V gene TRBV12-3 or TRBV12-4 combines with J gene TRBJ2-3, with D perhaps matching TRBD1 (6 bases). The V and J ends lost 2 bases and 3 bases respectively, with 15 bases between them. The CDR3 runs to 16 residues. Here the CDR3 DNA reads TGTGCCAGCAGTTTAAGGTTTGGGGGCGAAACAGATACGCAGTATTTT. Residues: CASSLRFGGETDTQYF.